This T cell receptor beta chain came from a study of beta chain features in type 1 diabetes. The CDR3 length is 16 residues. Germline CDR1 and CDR2: SGHNT and YYREEE (reference sequence). With V trimmed by 4 bases and J by 3 bases, 12 bases remained unmatched. Remarks on this clone: Its antigen remains unidentified.

Expressed TCRB transcripts were sequenced after all isolated RNA was converted to cDNA. Generated by immunoSEQ multiplex PCR, the TCRdb table keeps only in-frame clones and is missing some. This table has under 800,000 clones, 15% to 19% appearing once. Whole-study findings and limits: Patients with type 1 diabetes showed fewer VDJ junction insertions and more deletions.

V and J are TRBV5-4 and TRBJ2-7; the match to TRBD1 covers 8 bases. Sequencing was performed on naive CD4+ T cells from blood. The TCR sequence derives from a man in his late teens or twenties in good health. The CDR3 is CASSPLHRGINYEQYF. Here the CDR3 DNA reads TGTGCCAGCAGCCCCCTACACAGGGGGATAAACTACGAGCAGTACTTC.